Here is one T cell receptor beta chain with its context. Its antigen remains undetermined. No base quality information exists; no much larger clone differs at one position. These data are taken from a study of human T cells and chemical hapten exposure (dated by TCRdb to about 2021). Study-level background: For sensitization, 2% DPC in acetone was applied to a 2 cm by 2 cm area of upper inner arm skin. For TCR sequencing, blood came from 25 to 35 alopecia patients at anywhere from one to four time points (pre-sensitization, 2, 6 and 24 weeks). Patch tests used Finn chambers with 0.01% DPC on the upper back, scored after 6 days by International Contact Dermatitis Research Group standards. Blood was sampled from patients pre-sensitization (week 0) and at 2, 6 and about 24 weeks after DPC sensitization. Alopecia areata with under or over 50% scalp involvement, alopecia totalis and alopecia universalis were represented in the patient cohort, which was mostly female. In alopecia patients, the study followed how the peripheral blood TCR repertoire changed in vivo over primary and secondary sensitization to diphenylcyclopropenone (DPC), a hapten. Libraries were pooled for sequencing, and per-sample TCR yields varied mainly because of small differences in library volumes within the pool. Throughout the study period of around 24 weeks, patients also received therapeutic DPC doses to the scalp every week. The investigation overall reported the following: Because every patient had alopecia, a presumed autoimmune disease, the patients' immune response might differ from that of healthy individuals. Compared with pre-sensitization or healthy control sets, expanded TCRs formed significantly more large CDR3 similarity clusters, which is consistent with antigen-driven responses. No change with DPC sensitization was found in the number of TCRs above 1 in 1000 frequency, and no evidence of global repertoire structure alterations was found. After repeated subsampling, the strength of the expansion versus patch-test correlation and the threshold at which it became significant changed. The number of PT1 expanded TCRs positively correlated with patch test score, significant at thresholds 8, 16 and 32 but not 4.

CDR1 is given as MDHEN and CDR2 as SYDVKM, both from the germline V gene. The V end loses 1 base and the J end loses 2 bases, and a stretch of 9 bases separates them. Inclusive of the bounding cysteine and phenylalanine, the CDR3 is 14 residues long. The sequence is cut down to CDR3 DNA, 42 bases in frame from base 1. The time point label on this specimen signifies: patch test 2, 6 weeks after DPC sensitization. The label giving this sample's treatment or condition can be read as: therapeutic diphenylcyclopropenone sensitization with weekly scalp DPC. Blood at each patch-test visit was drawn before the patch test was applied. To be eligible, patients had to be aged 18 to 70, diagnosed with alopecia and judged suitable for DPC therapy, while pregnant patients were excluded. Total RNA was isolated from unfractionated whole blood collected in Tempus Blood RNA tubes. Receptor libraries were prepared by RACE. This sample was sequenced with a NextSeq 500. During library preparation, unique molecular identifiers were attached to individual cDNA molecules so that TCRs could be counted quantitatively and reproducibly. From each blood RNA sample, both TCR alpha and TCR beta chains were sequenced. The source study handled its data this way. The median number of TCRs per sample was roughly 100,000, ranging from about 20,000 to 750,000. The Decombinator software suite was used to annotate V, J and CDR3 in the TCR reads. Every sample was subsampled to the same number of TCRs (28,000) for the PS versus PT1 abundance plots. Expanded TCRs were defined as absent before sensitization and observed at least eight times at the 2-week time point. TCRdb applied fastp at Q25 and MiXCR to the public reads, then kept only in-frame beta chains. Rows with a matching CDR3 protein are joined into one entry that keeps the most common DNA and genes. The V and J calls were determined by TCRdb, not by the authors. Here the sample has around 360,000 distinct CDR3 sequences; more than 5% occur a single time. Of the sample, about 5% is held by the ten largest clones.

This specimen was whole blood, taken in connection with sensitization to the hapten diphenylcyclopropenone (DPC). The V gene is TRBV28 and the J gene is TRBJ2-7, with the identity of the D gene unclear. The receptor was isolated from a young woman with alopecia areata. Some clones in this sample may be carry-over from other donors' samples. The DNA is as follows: TGTGCCAGCAGTTTATTGGGTGGTACCTACGAGCAGTACTTC. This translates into CASSLLGGTYEQYF.